These 21 T cell receptor beta chains were sequenced from one sample in a study of patients and donors after allogeneic stem cell transplantation. A single record per CDR3 protein comes from TCRdb applying MiXCR to the RT-PCR reads. The repertoire holds fewer than 250,000 distinct CDR3 sequences, with approximately 14% as singletons. Source material: blood, either unsorted or a sorted T cell fraction (not recorded which). These receptors originate from a human donor who was either an allogeneic HSCT recipient or a stem cell or donor lymphocyte infusion donor (not recorded which). It is not recorded whose cells these are; they may come from a transplant donor.

This clonotype was counted many times. The rearrangement links TRBV12-3 or TRBV12-4 to TRBJ1-1; D unresolved. The ends were cut back, 4 bases at V and 5 bases at J, with 11 bases in the middle. The CDR3 loop spans 13 amino acids. Written as DNA, the CDR3 is TGTGCCAGCAGTTGGACCGAGAGGACTGAAGCTTTCTTT. Protein product: CASSWTERTEAFF.

CDR3 sequence reads: CASTPPGGLAVYNEQFF. The CDR3 nucleotides read TGTGCCAGCACCCCGCCCGGAGGGCTAGCGGTCTACAATGAGCAGTTCTTC. V is TRBV11-3 and J is TRBJ2-1, with 7 bases that match TRBD2. Looked up from germline, CDR1 is SGHNT and CDR2 is YENEEA. Unmatched junction bases numbered 15, after V lost 7 bases and J lost 3 bases. CDR3 length: 17 residues.

The chain links TRBV3-1 to TRBJ1-2; D gene ambiguous. CDR3 length: 14 residues. V lost 9 bases, J lost 4 bases, and 18 bases lay in between. Per germline, CDR1 LGHDT and CDR2 YNNKEL (reference sequence). The CDR3 sequence is CASRAYGEAYGYTF. DNA for the CDR3: TGTGCCAGTAGGGCGTATGGGGAGGCCTATGGCTACACCTTC.

This clonotype appeared many times. The DNA is left out, because the CDR3 cannot be placed on it with certainty; the CDR3 is given as TCRdb lists it. This rearrangement joins TRBV29-1 to TRBJ2-1; the table assigns TRBD1, which was not confirmed against the DNA. Germline V CDR1 and CDR2: SQVTM, ANQGSEA. A total of 9 residues make up the CDR3, ends included. The CDR3 spells CSVGQGAFF.

On this clonotype itself: The junction departs from the called germline gene at one end, perhaps through a read error. This chain joins TRBV2 and TRBJ2-1, with 7 bases that match TRBD2. This CDR3 is built from 15 residues. Germline values: CDR1 SNHLY, CDR2 FYNNEI. The CDR3 sequence is CASREAGTSYNEQFF. The CDR3, as DNA: TGTGCCAGCAGGGAAGCGGGAACTTCATACAATGAGCAGTTCTTC.

This clonotype was seen at least ten times. The CDR3, as DNA: TGCGCCAGCAGCTTGACAGCACAAGGCACTGAAGCTTTCTTT. Translation: CASSLTAQGTEAFF. The chain uses TRBV5-1 and TRBJ1-1; D is uncertain. In germline, CDR1 is SGHRS, CDR2 YFSETQ. This CDR3 comprises 14 residues. V gave up 1 base and J gave up 4 bases, with 11 bases separating them.

This clonotype was seen more than once but under ten times. This chain links TRBV5-5 with TRBJ1-1, with D perhaps TRBD1 (5 bases). V was pared by 1 base and J by 0 bases, with 16 bases between. CDR1 is SGHKS, CDR2 YYEKEE, per germline (reference sequence). The CDR3 runs 17 residues. CDR3 DNA sequence: TGTGCCAGCAGCTTGAGAAGGGGCGGCCTTATGAACACTGAAGCTTTCTTT. Its translation is CASSLRRGGLMNTEAFF.

In this sample, this clonotype turned up many times. The gene calls are TRBV20-1 and TRBJ1-5; D possibly corresponds to TRBD1 (5 bases). Germline values: CDR1 DFQATT, CDR2 SNEGSKA (reference sequence). This CDR3 is 15 amino acids long. V lost 3 bases and J lost 7, with 19 bases in between. The CDR3 region is CSARGGLRGRQPQHF. The CDR3 DNA is TGCAGTGCTAGGGGGGGGTTAAGGGGTCGACAGCCCCAGCATTTT.

This clonotype was counted ten times or more. The gene calls are TRBV20-1 and TRBJ1-2, with TRBD1 identical over 10 bases. The germline V gene encodes CDR1 DFQATT and CDR2 SNEGSKA (reference sequence). The CDR3 spans 14 residues. V lost 6 bases to trimming and J lost 5 bases; unmatched junction nucleotides: 9. CDR3 bases: TGCAGTGCCACCTCCGGGACAGGGGATTATGGCTACACCTTC. Residues: CSATSGTGDYGYTF.

This clonotype was recorded many times. The chain combines TRBV12-3 or TRBV12-4 with TRBJ2-3; 8 bases match TRBD1. With 8 bases clipped from V and 3 bases from J, the junction kept 4 bases outside the gene matches. The CDR3 loop spans 13 amino acids. The CDR3 nucleotides read TGTGCCAGCCGGGACAGGTATACAGATACGCAGTATTTT. Encoded protein: CASRDRYTDTQYF.

The chain uses TRBV20-1 and TRBJ2-7; no clear D gene. Germline assignment: CDR1 DFQATT and CDR2 SNEGSKA (reference sequence). The V end was cut by 5 bases, the J end by 3 bases, with 14 bases between. CDR3 length equals 13 residues. CDR3 in DNA: TGCAGTGCTGCCTCCGACGGCTACTACGAGCAGTACTTC. Protein: CSAASDGYYEQYF.

This clonotype turned up a few times. The rearrangement joins TRBV7-8 to TRBJ1-4; possibly TRBD1 for D (5 bases). This CDR3 region has 18 residues. Germline assignment: CDR1 SGHVS and CDR2 FQNEAQ. V lost 5 bases, J lost 5 bases, and 24 bases lay in between. CDR3: CASSPDRRGAWGNEKLFF. The DNA for the CDR3 is TGTGCCAGCAGCCCAGACCGGCGAGGGGCCTGGGGGAATGAAAAACTGTTTTTT.

This clonotype appeared many times. The chain carries TRBV27 and TRBJ2-2; D is ambiguous. The V gene's germline CDR1 is MNHEY and CDR2 SMNVEV (reference sequence). The CDR3 runs 14 residues. The germline V and J ends were trimmed by 4 bases and 5 bases, with 11 bases remaining between them. CDR3 DNA sequence: TGTGCCAGCAGTTGGACGGGTACGACCGGGGAGCTGTTTTTT. It is translated as CASSWTGTTGELFF.

The chain is built from TRBV7-6 and TRBJ1-2; TRBD1 is a possible D gene (6 bases). Germline V gene lookup returns CDR1 SGHVS and CDR2 FNYEAQ. The CDR3 runs to 16 residues. Between the trimmed V and J ends, which lost 2 bases and 7 bases, there was a span of 20 bases. CDR3: CASSLSRTRGGSGYTF. CDR3 coding DNA: TGTGCCAGCAGCTTATCTCGTACACGAGGGGGAAGTGGCTACACCTTC.

The sample holds a few counts of this clonotype. The rearrangement links TRBV5-4 to TRBJ1-5, with 9 bases fitting TRBD1. CDR1 SGHNT and CDR2 YYREEE come from the germline V gene (reference sequence). The CDR3 has 17 residues. The V gene end was trimmed by 0 bases and the J gene end by 7 bases; junction bases not matched to a gene: 11. This CDR3 is CASSLGNGTGLGQPQHF. Written as DNA, the CDR3 is TGTGCCAGCAGCTTGGGGAACGGGACAGGGTTGGGACAGCCCCAGCATTTT. Full variable domain (missing parts from reference TRBV5-4 and TRBJ1-5): ETGVTQSPTHLIKTRGQQVTLRCSSQSGHNTVSWYQQALGQGPQFIFQYYREEENGRGNFPPRFSGLQFPNYSSELNVNALELDDSALYLCASSLGNGTGLGQPQHFGDGTRLSIL.

This clonotype was detected a few times. The V and J genes are TRBV5-4 and TRBJ1-3; D perhaps matches TRBD1 (5 bases). Trimming removed 4 bases at V and 4 bases at J, with 12 bases between. The CDR3 runs 14 residues. From germline, CDR1 is SGHNT and CDR2 YYREEE (reference sequence). The CDR3 spells CASSLMGDGNTIYF. CDR3 bases: TGTGCCAGCAGCCTCATGGGGGACGGAAACACCATATATTTT.

This clonotype was seen a few times. The chain uses TRBV12-3 or TRBV12-4 and TRBJ1-5, with 8 bases that match TRBD1. Germline trimming cut 5 bases from V and 2 bases from J; bases unmatched to any gene: 5. CDR3 size: 15 residues. DNA for the CDR3: TGTGCCAGCAGTCCTGGACAGGGCGGCAATCAGCCCCAGCATTTT. Amino acids: CASSPGQGGNQPQHF.

The rearrangement links TRBV20-1 to TRBJ2-1, with TRBD1 identical over 12 bases. V shed 5 bases and J 6 bases; nucleotides not matched to a gene: 8. The CDR3 extends over 15 amino acids. CDR1 DFQATT and CDR2 SNEGSKA come from the germline V gene (reference sequence). The CDR3 nucleotides read TGCAGTGCTTTTGGGGGACAGGGGGCGAGCAATGAGCAGTTCTTC. Translating gives CSAFGGQGASNEQFF.

This clonotype showed up just a few times. J is TRBJ2-2 and V is TRBV29-1; TRBD2 matches at 7 bases. Germline V gene sequence: CDR1 SQVTM, CDR2 ANQGSEA. The V and J ends lost 4 bases and 4 bases, in that order; junction bases with no gene match: 9. This CDR3 is 15 amino acids long. Here the CDR3 reads CSVVGRGSGTGELFF. The CDR3 DNA sequence: TGCAGCGTTGTAGGTCGCGGGAGCGGCACCGGGGAGCTGTTTTTT.

This clonotype showed up just a few times. This chain connects TRBV30 to TRBJ1-1; maybe TRBD1 (5 bases). From germline, CDR1 is GTSNPN and CDR2 SVGIG (reference sequence). The CDR3 sequence is 14 residues long. The V gene lost 0 bases and the J gene lost 1 base, with 9 bases spanning the gap. In DNA form, the CDR3 reads TGTGCCTGGAGTGTTGGGGCTTGGAACACTGAAGCTTTCTTT. This encodes CAWSVGAWNTEAFF.

This sequence joins TRBV5-1 and TRBJ2-2; the D call may be TRBD1 or TRBD2 (5 bases each). This CDR3 comprises 14 residues. The V gene's germline CDR1 is SGHRS and CDR2 YFSETQ. Trimming removed 3 bases at V and 6 bases at J, with 12 bases between. CDR3 sequence: CASSSGAFSGELFF. The CDR3 DNA is TGCGCCAGCAGCTCCGGGGCGTTCTCCGGGGAGCTGTTTTTT.